These 14 T cell receptor beta chains share one sample of origin, sequenced in a study of T cell responses to AZD1222 COVID-19 vaccine. Only in-frame clones appear in the TCRdb table, and some are missing; sequencing was by immunoSEQ multiplex PCR. The sample lists over 150,000 clones; 90% to 95% were seen once. The sample here was peripheral blood, taken 28 days after the second dose of the MenACWY control vaccine. These receptor sequences come from an adult who received the MenACWY meningococcal vaccine as a control.

V and J are TRBV9 and TRBJ1-2; 9 nucleotides match TRBD1. The CDR3 is 14 amino acids. Germline-derived CDR1 and CDR2 are SGDLS and YYNGEE. J lost 4 bases, V lost 4 bases, and 5 bases had no gene match. The CDR3 sequence: CASSSRTGAYGYTF. The CDR3 DNA reads TGTGCCAGCAGCTCCAGGACAGGGGCCTATGGCTACACCTTC.

V and J are TRBV7-9 and TRBJ1-3, with D hard to call. The V gene's germline CDR1 is SEHNR and CDR2 FQNEAQ (reference sequence). The length of the CDR3 is 15 residues. V lost 7 bases to trimming and J lost 0 bases, with 13 bases between them. The CDR3 nucleotides are TGTGCCAGCATCACGGACCTTACCTCTGGAAACACCATATATTTT. Amino acids: CASITDLTSGNTIYF.

The chain couples TRBV10-3 to TRBJ1-6; D not resolved. Germline CDR1 is ENHRY and CDR2 is SYGVKD. The CDR3 sequence is 15 residues long. Trimming left V 3 bases short and J 6 bases short, with 12 bases between. The DNA for the CDR3 is TGTGCCATCAGTGATGGGGTCAAGGGTAATTCACCCCTCCACTTT. The encoded protein is CAISDGVKGNSPLHF.

The chain employs TRBV7-9 and TRBJ2-7; 7 bases map to TRBD2. Germline-derived CDR1 and CDR2 are SEHNR and FQNEAQ (reference sequence). V dropped 0 bases and J dropped 3; count of bases not matched to a gene: 5. The CDR3 has 15 amino acids. CDR3 sequence reads: CASSLAPGGGYEQYF. CDR3 nucleotide sequence: TGTGCCAGCAGCTTAGCGCCCGGCGGGGGCTACGAGCAGTACTTC.

The CDR3 reads CASSPFGEQYGTEAFF. The CDR3 bases are TGTGCCAGCTCACCTTTTGGGGAGCAATACGGCACTGAAGCTTTCTTT. The rearrangement joins TRBV18 to TRBJ1-1; D gene unclear. The CDR3 has 16 residues. V was shortened by 3 bases and J by 4 bases, with 18 bases between the two germline ends. Looked up from germline, CDR1 is KGHSH and CDR2 is LQKENI.

The CDR3 DNA is TGTGCCAGCAGCTTTGCTAGCGGGGACAACAATGAGCAGTTCTTC. It codes for CASSFASGDNNEQFF. The chain recombines TRBV7-6 with TRBJ2-1; 9 bases fit TRBD2. This CDR3 spans 15 amino acids. V was pared by 3 bases and J by 5 bases, with 5 bases of the junction left unmatched. The germline gives CDR1 SGHVS, CDR2 FNYEAQ.

This chain connects TRBV19 to TRBJ1-6; D call uncertain. V was trimmed by 6 bases and J by 2 bases, leaving 20 bases between them. CDR3 size: 18 residues. Germline V gene sequence: CDR1 LNHDA, CDR2 SQIVND (reference sequence). Here the CDR3 reads CASSSGPGSGAYNSPLHF. As DNA, the CDR3 is TGTGCCAGTAGCAGCGGACCGGGCTCCGGAGCCTATAATTCACCCCTCCACTTT.

CDR3 region: CASSQASPNREKLFF. CDR3 nucleotide sequence: TGTGCCAGCAGCCAAGCTAGCCCTAATAGGGAAAAACTGTTTTTT. V gene TRBV3-1 (or the pseudogene TRBV3-2) combines with J gene TRBJ1-4, with D hard to call. Between the trimmed V and J ends, which lost 1 base and 8 bases, there was a span of 14 bases. Germline V gives CDR1 LGHDT, CDR2 YNNKEL (reference sequence). The CDR3 consists of 15 residues.

The chain uses TRBV14 and TRBJ1-1, with 7 bases that match TRBD1. The junction had 6 bases not matched to a gene; V was cut back by 4 bases and J by 1 base. Per the germline V gene, CDR1 is SGHDN and CDR2 is FVKESK. The CDR3 spans 15 residues. The chain's CDR3 is CASSRNWDRNTEAFF. Here the CDR3 DNA reads TGTGCCAGCAGCCGAAACTGGGACAGGAACACTGAAGCTTTCTTT.

This chain joins TRBV5-6 and TRBJ1-5; D not certain. Between the trimmed V and J ends, which lost 0 bases and 7 bases, there was a span of 11 bases. The germline CDR1 and CDR2 sequences are SGHDT and YYEEEE. This CDR3 has 14 residues. The CDR3 region has the DNA TGTGCCAGCAGCTTGGGGCGGGGAGAACAGCCCCAGCATTTT. It translates to CASSLGRGEQPQHF.

The J gene is TRBJ2-3, the V gene TRBV5-1; D not certain. The V gene lost 3 bases and the J gene lost 2 bases, with 10 bases spanning the gap. Germline CDR1 is SGHRS and CDR2 is YFSETQ. This CDR3 spans 14 amino acids. The CDR3 here is CASSWAANTDTQYF. The CDR3 DNA sequence: TGCGCCAGCAGCTGGGCAGCGAACACAGATACGCAGTATTTT.

The genes are TRBV6-5 and TRBJ1-1; maybe TRBD1 (5 bases). Germline-derived CDR1 and CDR2 are MNHEY and SVGAGI. With 2 bases removed from V and 5 bases from J, the gap between germline ends came to 9 bases. The CDR3 extends over 13 amino acids. The CDR3 nucleotides are TGTGCCAGCAGTTACGATCCAGGGACTGAAGCTTTCTTT. This sequence encodes CASSYDPGTEAFF.

The chain carries TRBV13 and TRBJ2-7; no clear D gene. Between the trimmed V and J ends, which lost 6 bases and 3 bases, there was a span of 6 bases. The CDR3 has 11 residues. Germline CDR1 reads PRHDT; CDR2 reads FYEKMQ (reference sequence). CDR3 sequence reads: CASSRRYEQYF. The CDR3 DNA is TGTGCCAGCAGTCGTCGCTACGAGCAGTACTTC.

This chain connects TRBV24-1 to TRBJ2-3, with a tentative D call TRBD1 (5 bases). This CDR3 is 14 amino acids long. V was shortened by 7 bases and J by 3 bases, with 13 bases between the two germline ends. Germline V gene data show CDR1 as KGHDR and CDR2 as SFDVKD. The CDR3: CATSGQGRTDTQYF. CDR3 nucleotides: TGTGCCACCAGCGGGCAGGGCAGGACAGATACGCAGTATTTT.